This T cell receptor beta chain was recorded in a study of human T cells and chemical hapten exposure. Looking at the study overall: An approximately 2 cm by approximately 2 cm inner upper arm patch received 2% DPC for sensitization.

Documented time point: pre-sensitization, week 0. Noted treatment: therapeutic diphenylcyclopropenone sensitization with weekly scalp DPC. The starting material, unfractionated whole blood, was used for total RNA extraction. Single cDNA molecules in the library carried unique molecular identifiers attached during preparation. Each CDR3 protein is one row after TCRdb ran MiXCR on the RACE reads. Here the sample spans roughly 38,000 distinct CDR3 sequences, about 7.4% being singletons. Germline V gives CDR1 SNHLY, CDR2 FYNNEI. V gave up 1 base and J gave up 5 bases, with 6 bases separating them. CDR3 length: 13 residues. Many counts were recorded for this clonotype.

This chain joins TRBV2 and TRBJ2-1, with D possibly matching TRBD1 (5 bases). This clonotype was obtained from a woman aged 45 to 65 with alopecia areata. Some clones in this sample may be carry-over from other donors' samples. This material consisted of whole blood, taken in connection with sensitization to the hapten diphenylcyclopropenone (DPC). CDR3 sequence (DNA): TGTGCCAGCAGTGAAGTCAGGGACAATGAGCAGTTCTTC. Encoded protein: CASSEVRDNEQFF.